Following are 8 T cell receptor beta chains from one sample sequenced in a study of regulatory T cells in long-lasting Graves disease. Construction of the TCR beta libraries employed iRepertoire HTBI primers in conjunction with Arm-PCR of CDR3 regions. TCRdb reprocessed the multiplex PCR reads with MiXCR, giving one entry per CDR3 protein. Counted here are some 460,000 distinct CDR3 sequences, 15% to 20% occurring once; the ten biggest clones make up roughly an eighth. As to time point: newly diagnosed GD, antithyroid drugs for less than 3 months. There was RNA extracted from PBMCs, and the TCR library was made from it. This sample was shared with a second study, whose subject was T cells in Graves' hyperthyroidism and ophthalmopathy.

The sample was peripheral blood mononuclear cells (PBMCs), taken at new diagnosis, from a patient treated with antithyroid drugs. These receptors originate from a man between 40 and 49 years old with Graves disease.

This clonotype was seen just once. This chain uses TRBV29-1 with TRBJ2-7, with 7 nucleotides matching TRBD2. Germline trimming cut 4 bases from V and 9 bases from J; bases unmatched to any gene: 6. The CDR3 contains 11 residues. In germline, CDR1 is SQVTM, CDR2 ANQGSEA. CDR3 amino acids: CSVADGGGQYF. CDR3 DNA sequence: TGCAGCGTTGCGGATGGGGGGGGGCAGTACTTC.

This clonotype came up a few times. This chain joins TRBV29-1 and TRBJ2-1; 8 bases are shared with TRBD1. The V gene's germline CDR1 is SQVTM and CDR2 ANQGSEA. J was trimmed by 0 bases and V by 6 bases; bases with no gene match: 4. The CDR3 sequence is 14 residues long. This CDR3 is CSVETGDSYNEQFF. CDR3 bases: TGCAGCGTCGAGACAGGGGACTCCTACAATGAGCAGTTCTTC.

V gene TRBV5-5 combines with J gene TRBJ2-5; TRBD1 is a possible D gene (5 bases). The germline gives CDR1 SGHKS, CDR2 YYEKEE (reference sequence). The CDR3 has 16 residues. Trimming cost V 5 bases and J 4 bases, with 21 bases left between them. DNA of the CDR3: TGTGCCAGCAGTGGTGCAGGCCAGGGATTCCGAGAGACCCAGTACTTC. This codes for CASSGAGQGFRETQYF.

This clonotype occurred many times. The V and J genes are TRBV11-2 and TRBJ1-1; D unresolved. This CDR3 is built from 12 residues. Germline V gene sequence: CDR1 SGHAT, CDR2 FQNNGV. V dropped 2 bases and J dropped 3 bases, with 4 bases sitting between them. CDR3 coding DNA: TGTGCCAGCAGCTTAAGGGACACTGAAGCTTTCTTT. This translates into CASSLRDTEAFF. The full variable domain, in which reference TRBV11-2 and TRBJ1-1 provide the parts outside the CDR3, is EAGVAQSPRYKIIEKRQSVAFWCNPISGHATLYWYQQILGQGPKLLIQFQNNGVVDDSQLPKDRFSAERLKGVDSTLKIQPAKLEDSAVYLCASSLRDTEAFFGQGTRLTVV.

In this sample, this clonotype turned up many times. The chain links TRBV11-2 to TRBJ2-7; tentatively, D is TRBD1 (6 bases). V lost 0 bases and J lost 3, with 9 bases in between. The CDR3 extends over 14 amino acids. The germline V gene encodes CDR1 SGHAT and CDR2 FQNNGV. The CDR3 sequence is CASSLEQGNYEQYF. The DNA of the CDR3 is TGTGCCAGCAGCTTAGAACAGGGCAACTACGAGCAGTACTTC.

The CDR3 DNA sequence: TGTGCCAGTAGTGTCGGGCCCCGGAACACTGAAGCTTTCTTT. Protein sequence: CASSVGPRNTEAFF. This chain links TRBV19 with TRBJ1-1; D gene unclear. V lost 5 bases and J 1 base, leaving 11 bases between the germline ends. Germline V gives CDR1 LNHDA, CDR2 SQIVND (reference sequence). The CDR3 extends over 14 amino acids.

In regard to this clonotype: This clone may be a read error of a much larger clone one base away. V gene TRBV12-3 or TRBV12-4 combines with J gene TRBJ2-2; 7 nucleotides align to TRBD2. With V trimmed by 9 bases and J by 5 bases, 15 bases remained unmatched. The CDR3 sequence is 16 residues long. The CDR3 DNA sequence: TGTGCCAGTCTTAACCGGGACTATTATCGGACCGGGGAGCTGTTTTTT. It encodes CASLNRDYYRTGELFF.

This clonotype showed up many times. This rearrangement joins TRBV28 to TRBJ2-3; TRBD1 or TRBD2 may be the D gene (6 bases each). V lost 3 bases to trimming and J lost 6 bases, with 16 bases between them. Germline V gene sequence: CDR1 MDHEN, CDR2 SYDVKM. The CDR3 length is 15 residues. The CDR3 DNA sequence: TGTGCCAGCAGTTTTGCCGGGGGCGCGGTGGATACGCAGTATTTT. Its translation: CASSFAGGAVDTQYF.